The sequence of this T cell receptor (beta chain) was determined in a study of blood T cell repertoires in COVID-19. Study-wide background: Samples of COVID-19 (acute and convalescent) were obtained from the United States, Italy and Spain. In each case, the material was cDNA or gDNA derived from T cells, B-cell-depleted T cells, or PBMCs.

Original processing methods: Reference gene primer amplification yielded estimated nucleated cell counts. Produced via immunoSEQ multiplex PCR; TCRdb's table is partial and in-frame only. The DNA gave D and trimming, while V, J and clone size come from that table. This sample has over 14,000 clones, with about 91% found just once. This clone has a handful of counts. The CDR3 runs 12 residues. Germline values: CDR1 LNHDA, CDR2 SQIVND (reference sequence). V lost 7 bases, J lost 1 base, and 7 bases lay in between. Sequenced sample: peripheral blood. This chain connects TRBV19 to TRBJ1-1; D is unclear. This sequence was found in a human donor in a cohort sampled during active COVID-19. CDR3 region: CASIFGNTEAFF. CDR3 nucleotides: TGTGCCAGTATTTTCGGGAACACTGAAGCTTTCTTT.